Listed here are 22 T cell receptor beta chains from one sample, sequenced in a study of shared clonotypes between healthy human individuals. The protocol was immunoSEQ multiplex PCR, while the TCRdb copy is restricted to in-frame clones and leaves out a portion. Found here are 660,000 or so clones, roughly 96% of them singletons; the top ten hold roughly 0.12%. Terminally differentiated effector memory CD45RA+ cells were excluded by CCR7 positive selection of CD45RO-negative cells. Material: naive CD8+ T cells sorted from blood. The receptor source for this set is a woman aged 30 to 39 in good health.

The gene calls are TRBV11-3 and TRBJ2-2; tentatively, D is TRBD1 (6 bases). Trimming removed 5 bases at V and 0 bases at J, with 16 bases between. The CDR3 spans 17 residues. The germline V gene has CDR1 SGHNT and CDR2 YENEEA. CDR3 loop: CASSETLGQSNTGELFF. For the CDR3, the DNA is TGTGCCAGCAGCGAGACCTTAGGACAGTCGAACACCGGGGAGCTGTTTTTT.

The genes are TRBV5-6 and TRBJ1-1; D ambiguous. Trimming left V 3 bases short and J 4 bases short, with 19 bases between. The CDR3 spans 16 residues. Germline CDR1 reads SGHDT; CDR2 reads YYEEEE. CDR3 residues: CASSSQRWGFRTEAFF. In DNA, the CDR3 is TGTGCCAGCAGCTCCCAGAGATGGGGTTTTCGCACTGAAGCTTTCTTT.

V is TRBV19 and J is TRBJ2-7; no definite D call. Trimming left V 1 base short and J 3 bases short, with 10 bases between. Looked up from germline, CDR1 is LNHDA and CDR2 is SQIVND (reference sequence). This CDR3 has 14 amino acids. For the CDR3, the DNA is TGTGCCAGTAGTATAGGACACAAATTCTACGAGCAGTACTTC. Translation gives CASSIGHKFYEQYF.

This chain joins TRBV29-1 and TRBJ1-2; TRBD1 matches at 7 bases. The V and J ends lost 7 bases and 7 bases, in that order; junction bases with no gene match: 12. Germline V CDR1 and CDR2: SQVTM, ANQGSEA. There are 13 residues in the CDR3. The CDR3 sequence is CSARDRDKVGYTF. The CDR3 DNA follows: TGCAGCGCCAGGGACAGAGACAAAGTTGGCTACACCTTC. Variable domain in full (rest from reference TRBV29-1 and TRBJ1-2): SAVISQKPSRDICQRGTSLTIQCQVDSQVTMMFWYRQQPGQSLTLIATANQGSEATYESGFVIDKFPISRPNLTFSTLTVSNMSPEDSSIYLCSARDRDKVGYTFGSGTRLTVV.

The CDR3 nucleotides are TGTGCCACCAGGAGGGACAATCTTGACGAAAAACTGTTTTTT. Translation: CATRRDNLDEKLFF. The chain recombines TRBV15 with TRBJ1-4, with D possibly being TRBD1 (6 bases). Trimming took off 6 bases at V and 8 bases at J, with 16 bases between the two ends. The germline V gene has CDR1 LNHNV and CDR2 YYDKDF (reference sequence). This CDR3 region has 14 residues.

The chain employs TRBV27 and TRBJ2-7, with 8 bases lining up with TRBD1. V was clipped by 5 bases and J by 6 bases; unmatched bases: 3. The CDR3 is 12 residues long. CDR1 and CDR2 (germline): MNHEY, SMNVEV (reference sequence). In DNA, the CDR3 is TGTGCCAGCAGTCCGACAGGGGCCGAGCAGTACTTC. It encodes CASSPTGAEQYF.

The table lists this clone with a few counts. The rearrangement links TRBV14 to TRBJ1-1; D not resolved. V was cut by 4 bases and J by 5 bases, with 11 bases left in between. The CDR3 has 13 amino acids. CDR1 and CDR2 from the germline V gene are SGHDN and FVKESK. CDR3 nucleotides: TGTGCCAGCAGCCTACGTCCAGTGACTGAAGCTTTCTTT. It yields the protein CASSLRPVTEAFF.

This chain joins TRBV5-1 and TRBJ2-7, with D hard to call. The ends were cut back, 1 base at V and 5 bases at J, with 10 bases in the middle. CDR1 and CDR2 (germline): SGHRS, YFSETQ. This CDR3 contains 13 residues. The DNA for the CDR3 is TGCGCCAGCAGCTTGACGGAAGTAAACGAGCAGTACTTC. Translation: CASSLTEVNEQYF. Combining the CDR3 with reference TRBV5-1 and TRBJ2-7 gives the whole variable domain KAGVTQTPRYLIKTRGQQVTLSCSPISGHRSVSWYQQTPGQGLQFLFEYFSETQRNKGNFPGRFSGRQFSNSRSEMNVSTLELGDSALYLCASSLTEVNEQYFGPGTRLTVT.

As regards this clone: Other DNA sequences in this sample translate to the same CDR3. This sequence joins TRBV28 and TRBJ2-7, with TRBD1 as a possible D gene (5 bases). The V end lost 5 bases, the J end lost 4 bases, and 9 bases lay between the germline ends. The CDR3 spans 12 residues. Germline CDR1 and CDR2: MDHEN and SYDVKM. DNA for the CDR3: TGTGCCAGCAGTCCAGGGTTTTACGAGCAGTACTTC. Translating it yields CASSPGFYEQYF.

V usage is TRBV19 and J usage is TRBJ2-2; D is ambiguous. Deletions cut 4 bases from V and 5 bases from J, with 5 bases between. From germline, CDR1 is LNHDA and CDR2 SQIVND (reference sequence). The CDR3 is 12 amino acids. The CDR3 loop reads CASSTETGELFF. As DNA, the CDR3 is TGTGCCAGTAGTACTGAGACCGGGGAGCTGTTTTTT.

This CDR3 is CASKNSWAASLSYGYTF. The CDR3 region has the DNA TGTGCCAGTAAGAACTCCTGGGCAGCCTCCTTATCCTATGGCTACACCTTC. This chain joins TRBV19 and TRBJ1-2; D ambiguous. The germline gives CDR1 LNHDA, CDR2 SQIVND (reference sequence). CDR3 length: 17 residues. Trimming cost V 7 bases and J 4 bases, with 25 bases left between them. Filled out from reference TRBV19 and TRBJ1-2, the complete variable domain reads DGGITQSPKYLFRKEGQNVTLSCEQNLNHDAMYWYRQDPGQGLRLIYYSQIVNDFQKGDIAEGYSVSREKKESFPLTVTSAQKNPTAFYLCASKNSWAASLSYGYTFGSGTRLTVV.

The chain links TRBV5-6 to TRBJ1-5; D not certain. The germline gives CDR1 SGHDT, CDR2 YYEEEE. The CDR3 is 13 amino acids. V lost 3 bases and J lost 2, with 6 bases in between. CDR3 region: CASSSSGNQPQHF. DNA for the CDR3: TGTGCCAGCAGCTCATCCGGCAATCAGCCCCAGCATTTT.

The sample holds one count of this clone. J is TRBJ2-1 and V is TRBV27; 10 bases are a match to TRBD2. The CDR3 loop spans 16 amino acids. Germline CDR1 is MNHEY and CDR2 is SMNVEV (reference sequence). After removal of 5 bases from V and 8 bases from J, the junction contained 12 bases not matched to a gene. The CDR3 DNA sequence: TGTGCCAGCAGTCTCCCATCTAGCGGGAGCGGGGATGAGCAGTTCTTC. This encodes CASSLPSSGSGDEQFF.

CDR3 nucleotides: TGTGCCAGCAGCTTAATCCCCCTAGCGGAATCGAACACCGGGGAGCTGTTTTTT. It yields the protein CASSLIPLAESNTGELFF. J is TRBJ2-2 and V is TRBV7-6, with 7 bases lining up with TRBD2. The CDR3 loop spans 18 amino acids. Germline V gene sequence: CDR1 SGHVS, CDR2 FNYEAQ. Trimming removed 2 bases from V and 0 bases from J; junction bases left unmatched: 9.

The chain uses TRBV5-4 and TRBJ2-3; 13 nucleotides agree with TRBD2. CDR3 length equals 16 residues. Germline CDR1 reads SGHNT; CDR2 reads YYREEE (reference sequence). Trimming removed 4 bases from V and 4 bases from J; junction bases left unmatched: 6. CDR3 protein: CASSTSGRAEADTQYF. The CDR3 DNA reads TGTGCCAGCAGCACTAGCGGGAGGGCCGAGGCAGATACGCAGTATTTT.

The V and J genes are TRBV4-1 and TRBJ2-7, with D possibly TRBD2 on 6 matching bases. V lost 3 bases to trimming and J lost 2 bases, with 11 bases between them. This CDR3 comprises 14 residues. The germline CDR1 and CDR2 sequences are MGHRA and YSYEKL. This chain's CDR3 is CASSQRERTYEQYF. The CDR3 nucleotides are TGCGCCAGCAGCCAGCGGGAAAGGACCTACGAGCAGTACTTC.

The chain uses TRBV4-1 and TRBJ2-1; D gene unclear. CDR1 and CDR2 from the germline V gene are MGHRA and YSYEKL. The V gene lost 0 bases and the J gene lost 8 bases, with 17 bases spanning the gap. The CDR3 sequence is 16 residues long. As DNA, the CDR3 is TGCGCCAGCAGCCAAGATCGAGTCTATTTTGGCGATGAGCAGTTCTTC. It encodes CASSQDRVYFGDEQFF.

To note about this clone: Other DNA sequences from this sample encode an identical CDR3 as well. The chain uses TRBV4-1 and TRBJ2-7; 13 bases are a match to TRBD2. Germline V lookup: CDR1 MGHRA, CDR2 YSYEKL. Losses at the gene ends were 4 bases for V and 7 bases for J; bases not matched to a gene: 1. CDR3 length: 13 amino acids. The CDR3 here is CASSPGLAGEQYF. Written as DNA, the CDR3 is TGCGCCAGCAGCCCGGGACTAGCGGGGGAGCAGTACTTC.

Regarding this clone: The same CDR3 can be traced to other DNA sequences in this sample. The chain links TRBV27 to TRBJ2-7; D is uncertain. Germline V lookup: CDR1 MNHEY, CDR2 SMNVEV (reference sequence). The CDR3 extends over 12 amino acids. Trimming left V 5 bases short and J 0 bases short, with 5 bases between. CDR3 bases: TGTGCCAGCAGTCTCAACTCCTACGAGCAGTACTTC. The encoded protein is CASSLNSYEQYF.

The rearrangement links TRBV19 to TRBJ1-5; D remains unclear. V was trimmed by 1 base and J by 10 bases, leaving 8 bases between them. The CDR3 consists of 12 residues. The germline V gene encodes CDR1 LNHDA and CDR2 SQIVND (reference sequence). CDR3: CASSIGSGPQHF. The CDR3 nucleotides are TGTGCCAGTAGTATAGGGTCAGGACCCCAGCATTTT.

This chain links TRBV28 with TRBJ2-7, with D unclear. V gave up 2 bases and J gave up 0 bases, with 17 bases separating them. Germline V gene data show CDR1 as MDHEN and CDR2 as SYDVKM. This CDR3 is built from 17 residues. CDR3 residues: CASSLVPLRISSYEQYF. Written as DNA, the CDR3 is TGTGCCAGCAGTTTAGTACCCCTTAGGATAAGCTCCTACGAGCAGTACTTC.

This chain joins TRBV21-1 and TRBJ2-3; the table's D call, TRBD2, was not checked against the DNA. TRBV21-1 is a recognized pseudogene. The CDR3 has 17 amino acids. In nucleotides, the CDR3 is TGTGCCAGCAGCAAACGCGGCGAGGTACCTAGCACAGATACGCAGTATTTT. This gives the protein CASSKRGEVPSTDTQYF.